Given below is one T cell receptor beta chain in context. What it binds is not known. The data belong to a study of blood T cells in healthy people across ages. The donors, all healthy, were Caucasians living in Russia, aged roughly 6 to 100. The V end was cut by 4 bases, the J end by 7 bases, with 19 bases between. The germline V gene has CDR1 LGHDT and CDR2 YNNKEL (reference sequence). The CDR3 is made up of 15 amino acids. A second 7 to 11 cycle PCR used barcoded and J-beta primers. Researchers report that a template-switch adaptor with 12 random nucleotides tagged each cDNA molecule. TCRdb recomputed calls from the 5' RACE reads with MiXCR, one row per CDR3 protein. The table records roughly 800,000 distinct CDR3 sequences, roughly 60% of them present only once. Study findings and constraints: The study could not conclusively compare naive and antigen-experienced cells, given its unsorted PBMCs.

Sequencing used blood. The chain uses TRBV3-1 and TRBJ1-2, with D perhaps matching TRBD1 (5 bases). The clonotype comes from a man aged 25 to 40 in good health. This chain's CDR3 is CASSPSSVGGIGYTF. DNA of the CDR3: TGTGCCAGCAGCCCAAGCTCGGTGGGGGGAATTGGCTACACCTTC.